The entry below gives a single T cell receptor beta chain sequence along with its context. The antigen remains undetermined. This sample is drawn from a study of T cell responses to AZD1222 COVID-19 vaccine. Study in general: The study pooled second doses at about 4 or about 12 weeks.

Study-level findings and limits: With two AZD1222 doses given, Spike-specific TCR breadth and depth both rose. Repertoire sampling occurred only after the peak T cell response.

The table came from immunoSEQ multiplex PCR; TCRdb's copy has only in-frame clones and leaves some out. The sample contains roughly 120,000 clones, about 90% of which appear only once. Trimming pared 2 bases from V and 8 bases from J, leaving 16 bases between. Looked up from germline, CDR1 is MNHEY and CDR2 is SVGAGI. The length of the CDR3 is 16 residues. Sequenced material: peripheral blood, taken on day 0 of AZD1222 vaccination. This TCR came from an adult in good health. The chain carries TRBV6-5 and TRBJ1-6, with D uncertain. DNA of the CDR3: TGTGCCAGCAGTTACCGGACCTCGAGGGTTGATTCACCCCTCCACTTT. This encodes CASSYRTSRVDSPLHF.